This TCR beta chain was found in a study of graft-versus-host responses after intestinal transplantation. On the study more broadly: Each of the recipients got a multivisceral, liver-intestinal, or isolated intestinal transplant. Anti-thymocyte globulin served as induction for all recipients, who then took tacrolimus and steroids for roughly 3 years.

Note on this clone: Antigen: not known.

Regarding the study as a whole: An association linked early post-transplant HvG declines with peak circulating GvH clone levels. GvH clones surfaced in recipient marrow, some emerging earlier in ileum or blood.

Assay used: immunoSEQ multiplex PCR; TCRdb lists only in-frame clones, some missing. The table shows 85,000 to 90,000 clones, with 85% to 95% occurring only once. The source of this sequence is a human donor who was the organ donor for an intestinal transplant. The sample consisted of unstimulated CD4+ T cells sorted from spleen or lymph node cells, taken before transplant.

CDR3 nucleotides: TGTGCCAGCAGCTTAGATGGGCTTAGCTATGGCTACACCTTC. Translated: CASSLDGLSYGYTF. This chain connects TRBV7-9 to TRBJ1-2; D remains ambiguous. The V and J ends lost 1 base and 4 bases respectively, with 10 bases between them. The CDR3 totals 14 residues. Germline V gene data show CDR1 as SEHNR and CDR2 as FQNEAQ (reference sequence).